This T cell receptor beta chain is drawn from a study of cytomegalovirus exposure and HLA in healthy donors (dated by TCRdb to about 2017). For context, the study as a whole: An earlier analysis of fewer than 750 of the donors reported approximately 300 Gb of sequence data and 117 million unique TCR beta sequences obtained from about 180 million T cells. An early release covering some 640 HLA-typed donors comprised around 300 gigabases of sequencing data and tens of millions of unique TCR sequences. Among the approximately 400 genotyped donors, approximately 76% belonged to the genetic ancestry cluster associated with self-reported Caucasian donors. The aim of the study was to test whether cataloging public T cell receptors could identify signatures of past pathogen exposure. The T cell repertoires of around 670 subjects were profiled by immunosequencing and related to cytomegalovirus serostatus. In addition to the first cohort of 666 subjects, a separate validation cohort of 120 different subjects was used. The study combined high-throughput TCR immunosequencing, statistical association of individual TCRs with disease status, and machine learning to predict cytomegalovirus infection status. In a later analysis, previously published TCR beta repertoires from 666 donors were re-analyzed and high-resolution HLA genotyping was added so that TCR occurrence patterns could be studied. The later analysis used no new phenotypic data to find candidate immune exposures, relying instead on TCR beta sequences and their occurrence across donors. In an earlier analysis of around 540 of the donors, high-throughput TCR beta sequencing was used to judge whether each TCR beta V gene segment behaved as functional or pseudogenic. Donor age, sex, ethnicity and CMV serostatus were compiled together with the repertoire data. A later genetic analysis took genome-wide SNP genotypes for 398 of the 666 donors and used that subset as a discovery cohort. Every discovery cohort repertoire had been produced on one sequencing platform. HLA typing included class I and class II loci at four-digit resolution. The number of donors typed differed by locus, with roughly 620-630 for A, B, C, DRB1 and DQB1, around 560 for DQA1, 600 to 610 for DPA1, and some 470 for DPB1. Roughly five DR-DQ haplotypes were handled as single units for association and clustering because linkage in the cohort was strong. On average, about 200,000 unique TCR beta nucleotide sequences were sequenced per donor among fewer than 500 genotyped donors of the cohort, with roughly 19% of those sequences being non-productive. What the work shows at the level of the full study, not this receptor alone: While some public TCRs were present in many individuals, most TCR sequences turned up only very rarely across donors. The presence/absence analyses assumed that sequencing depth was roughly uniform across donors, and that assumption may not be true. V-gene and J-gene trimming of TCR beta chains was associated with a missense DCLRE1C variant in a later genetic analysis, and the association was replicated in an independent cohort. In an earlier analysis of approximately 590 of the donors, most TCR beta V segments appeared in productive rearrangements about 87% or about 30% of the time, broadly matching IMGT annotations. In the study, around 160 TCR beta chains were listed as associated with cytomegalovirus. Some IMGT-functional V segments, including TRBV6-2 and TRBV6-3, could not be told apart with the 87-base-pair reads, so those segments were excluded. A later analysis found that most CMV-associated TCR beta chains appeared HLA-restricted, with HLA associations seemingly driven largely by CMV exposure. Several of the top co-occurrence clusters appeared to be linked to parvovirus B19, influenza, CMV and Epstein-Barr virus, according to a later analysis. When HLA alleles, especially DR and DQ, strongly co-occurred, attributing TCR associations to individual alleles was difficult. The authors suggested that the approach could potentially be generalized to other disease states and immunological phenotypes. A further reported finding was that TCR beta sequences accurately predicted the HLA-A and HLA-B alleles for most subjects in the first cohort. According to a later analysis, TCR association rates differed among HLA loci, with DRB1 alleles showing the most associated TCRs and HLA-C alleles showing the fewest. Compared with the approximately 600-donor mean, donors in an Asian-associated ancestry cluster had fewer N-insertions in productive TCRs, according to a later genetic analysis. A few of the identified cytomegalovirus-associated TCR beta chains were confirmed in vitro to be specific for cytomegalovirus antigens. In a later analysis, 16,951 TCR beta sequences were associated with specific HLA alleles at a false discovery rate of 0.05. Because counts were too low, 15 to 20 rarely observed V segments, including chromosome 9 orphons, were excluded from the earlier analysis of 587 of the donors. Only TCR beta chains were sequenced in this cohort, and the absence of alpha or paired-chain data limited detectable features. The only immune exposure information available for the cohort was CMV serostatus. The classifier was reported to diagnose cytomegalovirus status with high specificity and sensitivity in both the original cohort and the validation cohort. Linkage disequilibrium might explain the correlated functional status among segregating V segments, but an unknown experimental factor could not be excluded. Compared with equally common non-associated chains, HLA-associated TCR beta chains in a later analysis were more clonally expanded and had lower generation probabilities. Because HLA typing was missing for some donors at each locus, association tests included only the typed subset. A cluster of highly shared sequence variants was judged likely to represent a technical artifact of the sequencing pipeline.

Points on this clone: Its binding antigen is unknown. The record has no base qualities; no much larger clone is one base away.

For this chain, trimming is 4 bases at the V end and 3 bases at the J end, and the number of junction bases without a gene match is 4. Reading from cysteine to phenylalanine, the CDR3 counts 14 amino acids. Only the CDR3 DNA stays, 42 bases, in frame from base 1. Sequences SGHNT (CDR1) and YYREEE (CDR2) are obtained from the germline V gene (reference sequence). To prepare the library, the immunoSEQ multiplex PCR assay was applied. A mixture of 60 forward primers for TCR Vbeta segments and 13 reverse primers for TCR Jbeta segments was used in the multiplex PCR. A multiplex PCR assay on genomic DNA amplified the CDR3 region of rearranged TCR beta genes. The amplified TCR beta libraries were sequenced on the Illumina HiSeq System as 87-base-pair reads. From the authors' description of their analysis: A later analysis counted tens of millions of unique TCR beta chains across the 650 to 700 repertoires, and around 12 million of these chains were shared by at least two donors. A nearest-neighbor algorithm error-corrected the raw reads and collapsed the reads into unique sequences, merging closely related sequences to remove PCR and sequencing errors. Alignment of CDR3 sequences to IMGT reference sequences was used to assign V, D and J gene segments. Each retained sequence needed at least a six-nucleotide match to both a V gene segment and a J gene segment. A rearrangement counted as productive if the CDR3 had no stop codons and remained in frame with V and J, and every other rearrangement counted as non-productive. CDR3 was defined by IMGT convention, running from the second conserved V-encoded cysteine to the conserved J-encoded phenylalanine. In an earlier analysis of approximately 500 of the donors, sequences lacking an unambiguous match to a single V gene segment were excluded. In an earlier analysis of 587 of the donors, V segments were called functional above 56.7% productive rearrangements and were called segregating when the between-donor standard deviation exceeded 5%. A statistical classification framework was built for diagnosing cytomegalovirus status from the catalog of TCR beta chain sequences. V and J gene assignment, in a later analysis, came from comparing TCR nucleotide sequences with IMGT/GENE-DB human TR gene sequences. A later analysis assigned CDR3 sequences and most-parsimonious VDJ recombination scenarios with the TCRdist pipeline. A later analysis defined each TCR beta chain by its CDR3 amino acid sequence plus V-gene family, and excluded reads lacking a unique V-gene family. A later analysis removed several hundred highly shared, low-generation-probability nucleotide sequences to deal with suspected cross-contamination and a sequencing artifact. For each public chain, a later analysis derived a clonal expansion index from normalized ranks of inferred template counts within each repertoire. In a later analysis, generation probabilities were computed using a VDJ recombination model fitted to out-of-frame rearrangements, and the results were checked against IGoR. In a later analysis, hypergeometric tests were used to score TCR-TCR, TCR-HLA and TCR-CMV co-occurrence, with a repertoire-size bias correction applied to TCR pairs. In a later analysis, false discovery rates were estimated by permuting HLA or CMV assignments 20 times. A later analysis grouped co-occurring TCRs with DBSCAN, adding TCRdist sequence similarity when clustering within HLA-allele-positive subsets. Repertoires with fewer than 30,000 or more than 120,000 public chains, plus five repertoires with anomalous nucleotide sharing, were excluded from co-occurrence clustering. TCRdb obtained this table from immuneACCESS and retained in-frame rearrangements with V and J assigned. These tables miss some clones; where compared with another copy, unresolved V genes account for less than half of the shortfall, and the remainder is unexplained. The V and J calls and clone size come from that table; D and trimming were worked out from the DNA. This sample comprises about 200,000 clones, about four fifths of them detected only once. The ten largest clones capture about 0.1% of the sample.

The cohort was made up of roughly 670 healthy bone marrow donors. Cohort members were all nominally healthy when sampled, although unrecorded immune exposures were likely present. The donor was CMV seronegative and belonged to the group of 350 or so seronegative cohort members. A peripheral blood sample was collected from each donor, and TCR beta sequencing was performed on peripheral blood mononuclear cells. The Qiagen DNeasy Blood Extraction Kit was used to extract genomic DNA from the blood cell samples. This TCR was recovered from a boy younger than 10 in good health and CMV-seronegative. The chain is encoded by TRBV5-4 joined to TRBJ2-3; TRBD1 lines up with 8 middle nucleotides. Specimen: PBMCs. Here the CDR3 is given as CASSAWTGTDTQYF. The nucleotide sequence is TGTGCCAGCAGCGCCTGGACAGGGACAGATACGCAGTATTTT.